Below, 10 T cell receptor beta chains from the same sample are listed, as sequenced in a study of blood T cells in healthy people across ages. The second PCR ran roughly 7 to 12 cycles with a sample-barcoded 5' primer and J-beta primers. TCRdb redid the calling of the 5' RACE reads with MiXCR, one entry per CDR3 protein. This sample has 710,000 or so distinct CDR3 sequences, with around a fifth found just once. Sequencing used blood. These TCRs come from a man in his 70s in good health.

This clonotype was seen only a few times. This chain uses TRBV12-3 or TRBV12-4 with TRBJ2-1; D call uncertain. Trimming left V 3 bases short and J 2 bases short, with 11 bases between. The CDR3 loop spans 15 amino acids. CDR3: CASSLGHSPYNEQFF. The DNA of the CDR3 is TGTGCCAGCAGTTTGGGTCACTCTCCCTACAATGAGCAGTTCTTC.

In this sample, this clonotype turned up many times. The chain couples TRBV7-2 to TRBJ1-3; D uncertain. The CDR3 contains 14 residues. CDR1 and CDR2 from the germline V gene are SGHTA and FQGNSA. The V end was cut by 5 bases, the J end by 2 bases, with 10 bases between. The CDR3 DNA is TGTGCCAGCAGCCCACTAGGGCCTGGAAACACCATATATTTT. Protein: CASSPLGPGNTIYF.

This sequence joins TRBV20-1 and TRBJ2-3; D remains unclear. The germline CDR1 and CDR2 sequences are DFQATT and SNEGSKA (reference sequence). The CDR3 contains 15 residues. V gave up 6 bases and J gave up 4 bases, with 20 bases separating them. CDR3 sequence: CSAVSGGSVADTQYF. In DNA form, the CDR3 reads TGCAGTGCCGTCTCTGGCGGATCCGTCGCAGATACGCAGTATTTT.

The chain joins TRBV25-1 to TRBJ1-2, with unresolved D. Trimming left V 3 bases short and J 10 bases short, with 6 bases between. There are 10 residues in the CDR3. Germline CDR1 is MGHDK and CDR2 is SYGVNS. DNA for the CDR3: TGTGCCAGCAGTGACCGGATCTACACCTTC. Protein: CASSDRIYTF.

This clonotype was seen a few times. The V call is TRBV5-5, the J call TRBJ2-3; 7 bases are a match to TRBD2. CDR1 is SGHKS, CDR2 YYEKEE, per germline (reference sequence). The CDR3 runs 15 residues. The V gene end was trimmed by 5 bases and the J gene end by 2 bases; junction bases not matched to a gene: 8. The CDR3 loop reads CASSPIGDYTDTQYF. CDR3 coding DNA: TGTGCCAGCAGTCCCATAGGGGACTACACAGATACGCAGTATTTT.

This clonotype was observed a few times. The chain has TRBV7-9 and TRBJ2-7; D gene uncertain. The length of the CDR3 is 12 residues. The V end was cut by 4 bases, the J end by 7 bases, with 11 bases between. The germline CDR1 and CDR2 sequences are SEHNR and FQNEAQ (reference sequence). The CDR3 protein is CASSSQPLEQYF. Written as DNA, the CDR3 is TGTGCCAGCAGCTCACAGCCGTTAGAGCAGTACTTC.

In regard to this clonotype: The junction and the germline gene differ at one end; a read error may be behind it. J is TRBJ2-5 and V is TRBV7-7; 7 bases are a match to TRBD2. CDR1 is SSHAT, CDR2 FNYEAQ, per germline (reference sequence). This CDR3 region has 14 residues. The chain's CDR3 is CASSQTSDQGTQYF. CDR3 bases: TGTGCCAGCAGCCAAACTAGCGACCAAGGGACCCAGTACTTC. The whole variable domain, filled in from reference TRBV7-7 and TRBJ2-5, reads GAGVSQSPRYKVTKRGQDVTLRCDPISSHATLYWYQQALGQGPEFLTYFNYEAQPDKSGLPSDRFSAERPEGSISTLTIQRTEQRDSAMYRCASSQTSDQGTQYFGPGTRLLVL.

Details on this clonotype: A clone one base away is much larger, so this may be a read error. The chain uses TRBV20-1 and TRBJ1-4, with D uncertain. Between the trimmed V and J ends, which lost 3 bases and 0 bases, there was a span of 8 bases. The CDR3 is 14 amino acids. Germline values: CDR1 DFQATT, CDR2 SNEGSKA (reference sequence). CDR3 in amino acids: CSARDASTNEKLFF. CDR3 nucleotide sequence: TGCAGTGCTAGGGACGCCTCAACTAATGAAAAACTGTTTTTT.

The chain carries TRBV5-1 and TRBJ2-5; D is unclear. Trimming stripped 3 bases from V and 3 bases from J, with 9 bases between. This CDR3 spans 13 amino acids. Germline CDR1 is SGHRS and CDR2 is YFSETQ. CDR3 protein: CASSSFIEETQYF. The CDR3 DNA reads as TGCGCCAGCAGCTCCTTCATCGAAGAGACCCAGTACTTC.

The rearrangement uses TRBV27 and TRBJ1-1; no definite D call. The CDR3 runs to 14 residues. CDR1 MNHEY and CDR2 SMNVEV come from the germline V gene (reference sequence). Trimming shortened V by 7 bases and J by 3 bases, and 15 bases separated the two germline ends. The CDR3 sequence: CASIWVVWYTEAFF. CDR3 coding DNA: TGTGCCAGCATTTGGGTGGTTTGGTACACTGAAGCTTTCTTT.